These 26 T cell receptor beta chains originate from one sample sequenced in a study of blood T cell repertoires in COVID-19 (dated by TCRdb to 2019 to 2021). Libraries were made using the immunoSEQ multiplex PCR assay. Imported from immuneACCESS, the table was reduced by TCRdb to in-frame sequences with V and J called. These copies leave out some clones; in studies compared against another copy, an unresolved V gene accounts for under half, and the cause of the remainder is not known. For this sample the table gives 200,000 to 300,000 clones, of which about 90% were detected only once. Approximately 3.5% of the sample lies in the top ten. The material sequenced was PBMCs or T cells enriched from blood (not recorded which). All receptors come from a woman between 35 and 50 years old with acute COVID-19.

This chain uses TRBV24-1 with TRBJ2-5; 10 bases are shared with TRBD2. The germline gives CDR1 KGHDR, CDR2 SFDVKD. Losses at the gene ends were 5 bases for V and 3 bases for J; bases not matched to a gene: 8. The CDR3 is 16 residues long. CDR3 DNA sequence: TGTGCCACCAGTGCCCGCCCCGGACTAGCGGAAGAGACCCAGTACTTC. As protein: CATSARPGLAEETQYF.

The CDR3 protein is CASSQAFLSSYEQYF. CDR3 DNA: TGTGCCAGCAGCCAAGCCTTTTTGAGCTCCTACGAGCAGTACTTC. The rearrangement links TRBV14 to TRBJ2-7; unclear D gene. The CDR3 extends over 15 amino acids. Germline values: CDR1 SGHDN, CDR2 FVKESK. V was trimmed by 1 base and J by 0 bases, leaving 10 bases between them.

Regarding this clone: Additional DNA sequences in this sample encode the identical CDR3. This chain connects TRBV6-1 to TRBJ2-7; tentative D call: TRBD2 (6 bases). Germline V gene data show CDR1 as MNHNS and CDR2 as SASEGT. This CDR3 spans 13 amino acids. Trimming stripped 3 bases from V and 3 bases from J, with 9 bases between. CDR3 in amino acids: CASSEAGNYEQYF. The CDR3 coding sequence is TGTGCCAGCAGTGAGGCGGGGAACTACGAGCAGTACTTC.

The CDR3 bases are TGTGCCAGCGCGACTAATAATTCACCCCTCCACTTT. The encoded protein is CASATNNSPLHF. This chain connects TRBV7-3 to TRBJ1-6, with no clear D. The ends were cut back, 8 bases at V and 5 bases at J, with 7 bases in the middle. This CDR3 region has 12 residues. Germline V gene lookup returns CDR1 SGHTA and CDR2 FQGTGA. Drawing the rest from reference TRBV7-3 and TRBJ1-6, the complete variable domain is GAGVSQTPSNKVTEKGKYVELRCDPISGHTALYWYRQSLGQGPEFLIYFQGTGAADDSGLPNDRFFAVRPEGSVSTLKIQRTERGDSAVYLCASATNNSPLHFGNGTRLTVT.

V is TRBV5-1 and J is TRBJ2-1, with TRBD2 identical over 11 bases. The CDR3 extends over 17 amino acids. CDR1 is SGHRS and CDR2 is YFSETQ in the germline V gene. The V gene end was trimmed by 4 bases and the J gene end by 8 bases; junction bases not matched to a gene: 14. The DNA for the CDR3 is TGCGCCAGCAGCCCAATTAGCGGGAGGGCCTTTTCGGATGAGCAGTTCTTC. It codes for CASSPISGRAFSDEQFF. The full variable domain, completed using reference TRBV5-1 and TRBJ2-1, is KAGVTQTPRYLIKTRGQQVTLSCSPISGHRSVSWYQQTPGQGLQFLFEYFSETQRNKGNFPGRFSGRQFSNSRSEMNVSTLELGDSALYLCASSPISGRAFSDEQFFGPGTRLTVL.

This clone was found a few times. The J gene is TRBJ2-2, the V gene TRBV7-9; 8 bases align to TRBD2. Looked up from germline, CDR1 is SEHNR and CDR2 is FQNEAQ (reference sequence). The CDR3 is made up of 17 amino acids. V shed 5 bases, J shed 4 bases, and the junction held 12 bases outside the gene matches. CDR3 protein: CASSAAGGRKSTGELFF. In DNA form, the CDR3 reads TGTGCCAGCAGCGCTGCCGGCGGGAGGAAGAGCACCGGGGAGCTGTTTTTT.

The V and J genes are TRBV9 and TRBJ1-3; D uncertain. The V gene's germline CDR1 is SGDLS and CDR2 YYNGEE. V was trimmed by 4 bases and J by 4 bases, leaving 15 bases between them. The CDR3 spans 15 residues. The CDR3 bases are TGTGCCAGCAGCCGACTAGAGGGCTCGGGAAACACCATATATTTT. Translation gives CASSRLEGSGNTIYF.

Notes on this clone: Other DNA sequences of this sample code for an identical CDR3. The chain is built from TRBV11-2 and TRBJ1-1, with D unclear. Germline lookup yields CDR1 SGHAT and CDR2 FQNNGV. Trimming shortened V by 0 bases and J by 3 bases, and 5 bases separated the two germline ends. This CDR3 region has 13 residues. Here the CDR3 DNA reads TGTGCCAGCAGCTTAGAAAGAGACACTGAAGCTTTCTTT. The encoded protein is CASSLERDTEAFF.

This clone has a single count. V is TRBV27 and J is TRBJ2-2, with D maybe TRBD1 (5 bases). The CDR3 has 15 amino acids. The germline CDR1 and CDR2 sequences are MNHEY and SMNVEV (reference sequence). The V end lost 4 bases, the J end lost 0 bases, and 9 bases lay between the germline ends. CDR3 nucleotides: TGTGCCAGCAGTTCAATCAGGGCGAACACCGGGGAGCTGTTTTTT. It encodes CASSSIRANTGELFF.

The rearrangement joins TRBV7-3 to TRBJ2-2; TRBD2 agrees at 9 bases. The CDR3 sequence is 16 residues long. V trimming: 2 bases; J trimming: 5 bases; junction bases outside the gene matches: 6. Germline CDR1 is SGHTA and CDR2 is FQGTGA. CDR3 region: CASSLLPLAGTGELFF. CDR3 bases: TGTGCCAGCAGCTTACTACCGCTAGCGGGAACCGGGGAGCTGTTTTTT.

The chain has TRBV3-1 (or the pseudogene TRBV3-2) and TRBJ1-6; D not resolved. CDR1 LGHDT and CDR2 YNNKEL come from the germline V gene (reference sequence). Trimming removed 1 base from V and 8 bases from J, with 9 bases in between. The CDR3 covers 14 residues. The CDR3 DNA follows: TGTGCCAGCAGCCAAGTTTTGCGTGATTCACCCCTCCACTTT. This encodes CASSQVLRDSPLHF.

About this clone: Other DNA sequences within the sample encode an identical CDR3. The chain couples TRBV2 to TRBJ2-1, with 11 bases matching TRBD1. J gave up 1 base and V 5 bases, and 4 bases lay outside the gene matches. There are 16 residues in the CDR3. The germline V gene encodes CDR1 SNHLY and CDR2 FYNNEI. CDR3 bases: TGTGCCAGCAGTCTCGGGACAGGGGGGTCCTACAATGAGCAGTTCTTC. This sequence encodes CASSLGTGGSYNEQFF.

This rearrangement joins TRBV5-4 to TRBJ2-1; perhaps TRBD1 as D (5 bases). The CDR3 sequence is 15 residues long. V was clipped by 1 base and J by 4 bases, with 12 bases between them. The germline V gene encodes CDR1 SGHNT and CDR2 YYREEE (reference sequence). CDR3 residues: CASSLSGGAYNEQFF. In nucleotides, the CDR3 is TGTGCCAGCAGCTTGTCGGGTGGGGCTTACAATGAGCAGTTCTTC.

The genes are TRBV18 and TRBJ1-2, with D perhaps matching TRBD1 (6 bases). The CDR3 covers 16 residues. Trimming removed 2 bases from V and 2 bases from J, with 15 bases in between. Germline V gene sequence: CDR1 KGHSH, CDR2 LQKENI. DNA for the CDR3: TGTGCCAGCTCACCAAGGGCAGGGGCCCAAAACTATGGCTACACCTTC. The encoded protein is CASSPRAGAQNYGYTF.

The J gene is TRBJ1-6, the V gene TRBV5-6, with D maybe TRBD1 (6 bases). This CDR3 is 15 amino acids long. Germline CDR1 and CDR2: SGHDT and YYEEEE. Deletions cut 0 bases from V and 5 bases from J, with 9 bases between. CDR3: CASSLGQADNSPLHF. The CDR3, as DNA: TGTGCCAGCAGCTTGGGACAGGCGGATAATTCACCCCTCCACTTT.

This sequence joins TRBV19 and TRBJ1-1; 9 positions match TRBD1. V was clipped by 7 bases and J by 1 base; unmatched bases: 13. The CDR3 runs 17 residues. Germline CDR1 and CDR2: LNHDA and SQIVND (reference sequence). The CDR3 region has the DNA TGTGCCAGTACTAGAACCGGGACAGGGACCGAGAACACTGAAGCTTTCTTT. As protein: CASTRTGTGTENTEAFF.

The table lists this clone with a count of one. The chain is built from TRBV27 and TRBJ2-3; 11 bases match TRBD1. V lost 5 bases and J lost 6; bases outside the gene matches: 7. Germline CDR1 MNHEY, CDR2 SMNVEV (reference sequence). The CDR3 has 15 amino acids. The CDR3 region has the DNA TGTGCCAGCAGTAGAACGGGACAGGGGGTTGATACGCAGTATTTT. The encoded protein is CASSRTGQGVDTQYF.

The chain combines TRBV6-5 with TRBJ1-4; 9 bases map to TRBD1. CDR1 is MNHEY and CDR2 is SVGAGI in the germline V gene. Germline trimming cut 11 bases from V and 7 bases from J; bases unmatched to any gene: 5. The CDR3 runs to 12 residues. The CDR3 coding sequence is TGTGCCTCACAGGGGGCGGGTGAAAAACTGTTTTTT. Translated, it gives CASQGAGEKLFF.

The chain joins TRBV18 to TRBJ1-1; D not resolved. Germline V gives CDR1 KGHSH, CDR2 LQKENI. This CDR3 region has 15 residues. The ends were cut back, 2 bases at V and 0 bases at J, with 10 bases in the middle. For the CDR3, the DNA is TGTGCCAGCTCACCATATAACAGCATGAACACTGAAGCTTTCTTT. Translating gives CASSPYNSMNTEAFF.

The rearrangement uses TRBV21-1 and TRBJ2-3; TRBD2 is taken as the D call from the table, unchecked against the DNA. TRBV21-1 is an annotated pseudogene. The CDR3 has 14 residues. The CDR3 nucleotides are TGTGCCAGCCCCCCCCCTCCTAATGGAGATACGCAGTATTTT. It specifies CASPPPPNGDTQYF.

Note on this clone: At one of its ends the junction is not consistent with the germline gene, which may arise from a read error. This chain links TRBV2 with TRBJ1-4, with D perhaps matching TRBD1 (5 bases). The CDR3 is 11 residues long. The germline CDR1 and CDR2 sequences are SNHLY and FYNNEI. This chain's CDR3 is CASSEGGRERF. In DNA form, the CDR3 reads TGTGCCAGCAGTGAAGGGGGCCGGGAGAGATTT.

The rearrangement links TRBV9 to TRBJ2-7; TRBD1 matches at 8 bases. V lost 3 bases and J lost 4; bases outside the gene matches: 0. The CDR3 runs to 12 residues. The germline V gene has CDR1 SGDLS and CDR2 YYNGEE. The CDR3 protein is CASSGQGYEQYF. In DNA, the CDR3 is TGTGCCAGCAGCGGACAGGGGTACGAGCAGTACTTC. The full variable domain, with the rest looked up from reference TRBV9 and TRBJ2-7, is DSGVTQTPKHLITATGQRVTLRCSPRSGDLSVYWYQQSLDQGLQFLIQYYNGEERAKGNILERFSAQQFPDLHSELNLSSLELGDSALYFCASSGQGYEQYFGPGTRLTVT.

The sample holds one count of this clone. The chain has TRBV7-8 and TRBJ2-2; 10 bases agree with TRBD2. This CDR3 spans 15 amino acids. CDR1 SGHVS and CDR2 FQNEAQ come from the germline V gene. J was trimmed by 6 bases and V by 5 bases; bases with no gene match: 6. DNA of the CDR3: TGTGCCAGCAGCCAGGAGGGACTAGCGCCCGGGGAGCTGTTTTTT. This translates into CASSQEGLAPGELFF.

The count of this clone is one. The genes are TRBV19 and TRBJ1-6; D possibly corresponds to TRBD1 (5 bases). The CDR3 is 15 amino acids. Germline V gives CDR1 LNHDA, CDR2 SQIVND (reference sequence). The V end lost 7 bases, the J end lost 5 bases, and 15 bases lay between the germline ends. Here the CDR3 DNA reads TGTGCCAGTAAGGGGAAGGGAGGTCATAATTCACCCCTCCACTTT. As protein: CASKGKGGHNSPLHF.

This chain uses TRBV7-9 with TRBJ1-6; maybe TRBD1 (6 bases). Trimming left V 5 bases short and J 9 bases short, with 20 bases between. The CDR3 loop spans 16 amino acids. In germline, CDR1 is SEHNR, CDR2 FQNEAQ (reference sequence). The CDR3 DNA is TGTGCCAGCAGCGCGAACAGGGACGGATCCGGTTCACCCCTCCACTTT. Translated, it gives CASSANRDGSGSPLHF.

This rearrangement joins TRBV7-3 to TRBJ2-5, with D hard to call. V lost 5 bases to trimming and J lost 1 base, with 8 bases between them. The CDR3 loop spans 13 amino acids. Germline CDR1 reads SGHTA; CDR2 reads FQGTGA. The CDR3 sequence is CASSGSVQETQYF. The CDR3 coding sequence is TGTGCCAGCAGCGGCAGCGTCCAAGAGACCCAGTACTTC.